This T cell receptor beta chain was recovered during a study of long-term antiretroviral therapy in people with HIV (dated by TCRdb to between 2021 and 2022). Study-wide context: Collection of the earliest samples took place about a decade ahead of the 2015 WHO recommendation for immediate ART, at a time when ART was typically delayed until CD4 counts fell. A retrospective serial study tested whether changes in peripheral blood TRB repertoire composition and diversity were associated with ART initiation and durable HIV suppression. The cohort contributed about 190 cryopreserved PBMC samples from about 33 adults with confirmed HIV infection, collected serially over a mean of roughly 6 years (range 1-12). About 35% of the 30 participants with HIV were female. No cross-contamination during QIAcube processing turned up in test extractions that ran a monoclonal T-cell line alongside 25 to 35 polyclonal samples. Findings and caveats that apply to the study as a whole: Inferences about post-ART repertoire changes were limited because no data were available on ART adherence, viral resistance or therapy changes. Limited PBMC availability meant only the TCR beta chain was sequenced, without alpha chain pairing. At every time point, the repertoire was dominated by expanded TRB clones first identified before ART initiation, although this dominance fluctuated and, in many PLHIV, declined after ART. CDR3 length ranges in HIV repertoires were narrower than in controls, and network structure suggested an antigen-experienced repertoire with only a slight naive shift after ART. Starting ART was linked to a significant rise in TRB diversity, yet even with long-term ART the diversity remained significantly lower than in transplant donor controls. Unsorted PBMC were profiled instead of sorted CD4+ and CD8+ T cells because pre-ART samples had limited cell numbers. The samples were dated from about 2003 to 2018, and the ART regimens that were used may be less effective than current ART regimens.

The germline ends are 19 bases apart after V is trimmed by 6 bases and J by 2 bases. Taken from cysteine to phenylalanine, the CDR3 has 16 residues. Only the CDR3 DNA is retained, 48 bases long and in frame from the first base. The germline V gene (reference sequence) supplies CDR1 MNHEY and CDR2 SMNVEV. A note on this clone: There is no known antigen for this receptor. Within one base of it there is no much larger clone, and no base qualities were kept.

The immunoSEQ hsTCRB v3.0 assay was used at survey level resolution for TRB variable region sequencing. The target sequencing depth for TRB was roughly 40,000-55,000 T-cell genomes per sample. An Illumina MiSeq with a v3 150-cycle kit was used to sequence the pooled TRB libraries. As for the authors' bioinformatics: Analysis of repertoires was carried out in R inside a reproducible Nextflow workflow spanning QC, data transformation and analysis. LymphoSeq2, an R package for exploring AIRR-Seq data, was used to implement the custom analyses. Four samples that yielded fewer than 5000 total TRB sequences were excluded, so that around 190 HIV repertoires were analyzed. Of the roughly 190 retained HIV repertoires, about 61 were collected before and about 130 after ART initiation. Each repertoire was downsampled to 5000 TRB nucleotide sequences, and summary statistics were averaged across 100 downsampling iterations. Only TRB sequences with CDR3 regions of at least seven amino acids were retained for analysis. Two measures captured diversity: a Shannon entropy-derived clonality score and the Gini coefficient. Repertoire networks linked the top 5000 CDR3 amino acid sequences whenever two sequences differed by an edit distance of one. GLIPH2 predicted antigen specificity groups and MHC restriction for TRB CDR3 amino acid sequences. CDR3 amino acid sequences were matched against VDJdb and McPAS-TCR to flag known CMV, EBV, HIV or tissue antigen associations. Pre-ART, post-ART and control groups were compared with Wilcoxon signed-rank tests and Holm-Bonferroni correction. TCRdb's version of the immuneACCESS table is confined to in-frame rearrangements and falls short of the full clone set. An unresolved V gene accounts for under half of the shortfall where checked; the remainder is of unknown origin. V, J and clone size reflect that table, while D and trimming were determined from the DNA. Present in this sample are around 15,000 clones, roughly four fifths of which were seen just once. The ten largest account for roughly 8% of the sample.

To be included, a participant needed at least one PBMC sample from before ART initiation plus at least two post-ART samples. Every participant with HIV received treatment in the United States of America. Before DNA extraction, cryopreserved samples of about 0.95-11 million PBMC were thawed and washed. At the time of the earliest PBMC sample, participants with HIV were aged between roughly 20 and 54 years. Each participant contributed PBMC samples from 1-4 timepoints before ART initiation and 2-8 timepoints after ART initiation, with a median of 7 samples. Serial HIV viral load, CD4+ T-cell count, ART history and demographic data were obtained for every participant. Genomic DNA was extracted from unsorted PBMC with a Qiagen kit on a QIAcube, processed in batches of 12 samples.

Sequenced material: unsorted PBMCs, taken 0.1 years after starting antiretroviral therapy. The TCR was taken from a man younger than 35 with HIV. The chain employs TRBV27 and TRBJ1-2; TRBD1 is perhaps the D gene, given 5 matching bases. Here is the DNA: TGTGCCAGCAGCCCTGATTCGGGACGGACCAACTATGGCTACACCTTC. This codes for CASSPDSGRTNYGYTF.